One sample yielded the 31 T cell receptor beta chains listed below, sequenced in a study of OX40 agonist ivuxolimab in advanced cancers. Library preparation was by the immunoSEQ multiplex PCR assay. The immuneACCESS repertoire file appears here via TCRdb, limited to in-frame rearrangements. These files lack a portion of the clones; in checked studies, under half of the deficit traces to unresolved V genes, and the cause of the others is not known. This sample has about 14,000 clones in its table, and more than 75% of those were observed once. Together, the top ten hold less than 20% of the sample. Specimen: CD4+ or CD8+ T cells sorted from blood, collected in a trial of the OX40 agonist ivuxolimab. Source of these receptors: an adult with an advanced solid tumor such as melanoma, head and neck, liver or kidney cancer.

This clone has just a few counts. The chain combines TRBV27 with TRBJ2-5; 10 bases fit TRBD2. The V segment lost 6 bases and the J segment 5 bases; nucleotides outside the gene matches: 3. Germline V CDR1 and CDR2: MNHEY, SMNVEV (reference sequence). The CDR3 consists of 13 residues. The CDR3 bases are TGTGCCAGCAGACTAGCGGGACGGGAGACCCAGTACTTC. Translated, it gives CASRLAGRETQYF.

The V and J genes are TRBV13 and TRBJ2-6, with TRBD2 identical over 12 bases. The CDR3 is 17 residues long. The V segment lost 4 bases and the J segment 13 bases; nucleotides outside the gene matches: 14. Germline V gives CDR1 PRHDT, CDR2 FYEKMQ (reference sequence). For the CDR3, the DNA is TGTGCCAGCAGCTCCCGACTAGCGGGAGATCCGCCCCGAGTCCTGACTTTC. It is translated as CASSSRLAGDPPRVLTF.

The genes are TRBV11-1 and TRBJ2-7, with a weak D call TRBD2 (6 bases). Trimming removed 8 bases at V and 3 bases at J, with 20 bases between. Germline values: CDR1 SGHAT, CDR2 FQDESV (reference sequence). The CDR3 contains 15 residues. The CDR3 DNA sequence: TGTGCCAGCGAGGAGGAGGGGCCAGAAAGCTACGAGCAGTACTTC. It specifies CASEEEGPESYEQYF.

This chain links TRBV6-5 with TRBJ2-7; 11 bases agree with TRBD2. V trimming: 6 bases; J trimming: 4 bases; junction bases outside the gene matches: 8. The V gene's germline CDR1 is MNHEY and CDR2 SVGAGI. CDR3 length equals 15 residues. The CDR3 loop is CASSPGTSGEYEQYF. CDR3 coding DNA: TGTGCCAGCAGCCCCGGGACTAGCGGAGAGTACGAGCAGTACTTC.

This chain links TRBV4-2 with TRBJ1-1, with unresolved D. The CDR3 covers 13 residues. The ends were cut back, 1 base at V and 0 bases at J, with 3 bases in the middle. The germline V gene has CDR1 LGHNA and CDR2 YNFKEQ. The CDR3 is CASSQVMNTEAFF. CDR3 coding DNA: TGTGCCAGCAGCCAAGTCATGAACACTGAAGCTTTCTTT.

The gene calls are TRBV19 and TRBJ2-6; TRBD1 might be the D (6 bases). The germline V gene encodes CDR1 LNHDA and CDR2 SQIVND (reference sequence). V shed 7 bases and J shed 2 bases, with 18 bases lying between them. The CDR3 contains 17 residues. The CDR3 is CASTISGARTGANVLTF. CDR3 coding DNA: TGTGCCAGTACGATATCAGGGGCAAGAACTGGGGCCAACGTCCTGACTTTC.

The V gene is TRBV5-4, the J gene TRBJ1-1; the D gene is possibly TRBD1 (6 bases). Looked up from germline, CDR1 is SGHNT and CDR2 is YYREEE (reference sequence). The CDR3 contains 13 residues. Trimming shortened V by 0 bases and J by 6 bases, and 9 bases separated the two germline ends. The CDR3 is CASSLDWGPEAFF. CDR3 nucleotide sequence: TGTGCCAGCAGCTTGGATTGGGGGCCTGAAGCTTTCTTT.

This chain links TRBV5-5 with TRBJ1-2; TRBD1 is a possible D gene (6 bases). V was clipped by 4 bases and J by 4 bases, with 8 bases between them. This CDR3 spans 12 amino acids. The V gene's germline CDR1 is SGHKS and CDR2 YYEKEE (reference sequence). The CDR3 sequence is CASSVDSYGYTF. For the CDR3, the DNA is TGTGCCAGCAGCGTGGACAGCTATGGCTACACCTTC.

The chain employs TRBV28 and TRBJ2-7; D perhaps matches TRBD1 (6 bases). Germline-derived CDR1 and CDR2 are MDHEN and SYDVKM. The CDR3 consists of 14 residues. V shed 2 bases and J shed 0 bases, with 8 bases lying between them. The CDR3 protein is CASSLDRSSYEQYF. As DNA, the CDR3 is TGTGCCAGCAGTTTAGACAGGAGCTCCTACGAGCAGTACTTC. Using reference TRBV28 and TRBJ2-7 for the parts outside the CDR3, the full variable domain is DVKVTQSSRYLVKRTGEKVFLECVQDMDHENMFWYRQDPGLGLRLIYFSYDVKMKEKGDIPEGYSVSREKKERFSLILESASTNQTSMYLCASSLDRSSYEQYFGPGTRLTVT.

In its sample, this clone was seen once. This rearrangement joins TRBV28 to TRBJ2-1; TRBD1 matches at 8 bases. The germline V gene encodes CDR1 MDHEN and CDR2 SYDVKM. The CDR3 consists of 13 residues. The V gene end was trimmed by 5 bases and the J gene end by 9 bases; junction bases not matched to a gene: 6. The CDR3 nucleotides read TGTGCCAGCAGTGGGGCAGGGGGCGGTGAGCAGTTCTTC. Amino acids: CASSGAGGGEQFF.

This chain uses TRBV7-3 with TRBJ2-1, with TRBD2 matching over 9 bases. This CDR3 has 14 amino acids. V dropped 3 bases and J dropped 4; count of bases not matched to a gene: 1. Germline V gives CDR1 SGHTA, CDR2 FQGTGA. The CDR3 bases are TGTGCCAGCAGCTTGACTAGCGGATACAATGAGCAGTTCTTC. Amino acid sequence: CASSLTSGYNEQFF.

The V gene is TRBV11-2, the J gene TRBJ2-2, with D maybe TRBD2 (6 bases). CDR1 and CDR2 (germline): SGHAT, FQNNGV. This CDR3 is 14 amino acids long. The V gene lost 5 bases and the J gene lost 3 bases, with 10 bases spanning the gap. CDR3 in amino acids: CASSRRGHTGELFF. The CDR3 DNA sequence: TGTGCCAGCAGCCGGCGGGGTCACACCGGGGAGCTGTTTTTT. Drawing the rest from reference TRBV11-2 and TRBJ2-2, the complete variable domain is EAGVAQSPRYKIIEKRQSVAFWCNPISGHATLYWYQQILGQGPKLLIQFQNNGVVDDSQLPKDRFSAERLKGVDSTLKIQPAKLEDSAVYLCASSRRGHTGELFFGEGSRLTVL.

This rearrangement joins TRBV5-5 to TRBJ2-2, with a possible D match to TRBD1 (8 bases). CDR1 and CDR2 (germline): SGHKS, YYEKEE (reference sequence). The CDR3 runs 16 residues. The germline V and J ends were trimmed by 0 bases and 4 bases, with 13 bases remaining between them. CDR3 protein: CASSLGTGRATGELFF. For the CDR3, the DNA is TGTGCCAGCAGCTTGGGGACAGGGAGGGCCACCGGGGAGCTGTTTTTT. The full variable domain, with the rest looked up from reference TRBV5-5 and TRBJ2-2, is DAGVTQSPTHLIKTRGQQVTLRCSPISGHKSVSWYQQVLGQGPQFIFQYYEKEERGRGNFPDRFSARQFPNYSSELNVNALLLGDSALYLCASSLGTGRATGELFFGEGSRLTVL.

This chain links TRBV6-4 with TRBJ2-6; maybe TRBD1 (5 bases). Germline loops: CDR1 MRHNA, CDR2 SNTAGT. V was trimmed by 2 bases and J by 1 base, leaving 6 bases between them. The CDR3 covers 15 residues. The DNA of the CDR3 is TGTGCCAGCAGTGACGGACAATCTGGGGCCAACGTCCTGACTTTC. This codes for CASSDGQSGANVLTF.

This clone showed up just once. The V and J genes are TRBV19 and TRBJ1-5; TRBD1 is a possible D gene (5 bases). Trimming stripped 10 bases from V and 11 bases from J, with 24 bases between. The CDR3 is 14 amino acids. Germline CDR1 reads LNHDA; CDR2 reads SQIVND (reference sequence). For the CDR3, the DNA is TGTGCCACCGGGCTAGGGGTACCCCCCTCAGCCCAGCATTTT. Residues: CATGLGVPPSAQHF.

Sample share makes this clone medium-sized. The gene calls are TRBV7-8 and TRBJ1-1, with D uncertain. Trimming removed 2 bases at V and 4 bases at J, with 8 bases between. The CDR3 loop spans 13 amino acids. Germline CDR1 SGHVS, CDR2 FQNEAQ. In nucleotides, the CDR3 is TGTGCCAGCAGCTTATTTGTCGGCACTGAAGCTTTCTTT. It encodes CASSLFVGTEAFF.

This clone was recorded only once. The CDR3 coding sequence is TGTGCCAGCAGCTTGAGCCTGAGCTCCTACGAGCAGTACTTC. Residues: CASSLSLSSYEQYF. The genes are TRBV7-2 and TRBJ2-7; no firm D call. V shed 3 bases and J shed 0 bases, with 9 bases lying between them. From germline, CDR1 is SGHTA and CDR2 FQGNSA. CDR3 length: 14 residues.

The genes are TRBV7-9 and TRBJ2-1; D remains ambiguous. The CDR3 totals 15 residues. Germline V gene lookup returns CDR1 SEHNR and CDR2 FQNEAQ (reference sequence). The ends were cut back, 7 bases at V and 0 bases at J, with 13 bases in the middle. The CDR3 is CASNSQTFSYNEQFF. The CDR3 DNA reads TGTGCCAGCAACTCCCAGACTTTCTCCTACAATGAGCAGTTCTTC.

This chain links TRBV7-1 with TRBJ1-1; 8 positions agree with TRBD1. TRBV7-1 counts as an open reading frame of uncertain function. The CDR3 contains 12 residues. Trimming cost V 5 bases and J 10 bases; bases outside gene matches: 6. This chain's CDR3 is CASSEDRGVAFF. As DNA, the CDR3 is TGTGCCAGCAGCGAAGACAGGGGCGTAGCTTTCTTT.

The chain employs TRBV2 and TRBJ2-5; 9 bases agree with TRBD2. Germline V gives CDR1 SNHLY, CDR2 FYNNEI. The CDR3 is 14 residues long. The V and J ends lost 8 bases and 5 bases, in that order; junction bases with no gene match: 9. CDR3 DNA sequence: TGTGCCAGCCTTGTGCGGGAGGGCCGGGAGACCCAGTACTTC. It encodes CASLVREGRETQYF.

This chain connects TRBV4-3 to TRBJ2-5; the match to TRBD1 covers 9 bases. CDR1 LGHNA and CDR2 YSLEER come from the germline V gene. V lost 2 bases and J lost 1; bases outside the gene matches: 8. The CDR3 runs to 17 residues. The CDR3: CASSQIFPGQGQETQYF. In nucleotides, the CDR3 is TGCGCCAGCAGCCAAATTTTCCCGGGACAGGGCCAAGAGACCCAGTACTTC.

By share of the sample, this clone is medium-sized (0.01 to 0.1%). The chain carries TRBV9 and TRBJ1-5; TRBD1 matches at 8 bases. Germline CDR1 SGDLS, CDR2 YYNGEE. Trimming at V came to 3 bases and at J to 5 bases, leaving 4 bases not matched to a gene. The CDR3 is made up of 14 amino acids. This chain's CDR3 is CASSAGDRYQPQHF. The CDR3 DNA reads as TGTGCCAGCAGCGCGGGGGACAGGTATCAGCCCCAGCATTTT.

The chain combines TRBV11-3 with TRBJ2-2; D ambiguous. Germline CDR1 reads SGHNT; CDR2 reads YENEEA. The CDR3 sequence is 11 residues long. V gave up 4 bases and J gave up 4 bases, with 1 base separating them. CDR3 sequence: CASSSTGELFF. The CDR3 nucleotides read TGTGCCAGCAGCTCCACCGGGGAGCTGTTTTTT.

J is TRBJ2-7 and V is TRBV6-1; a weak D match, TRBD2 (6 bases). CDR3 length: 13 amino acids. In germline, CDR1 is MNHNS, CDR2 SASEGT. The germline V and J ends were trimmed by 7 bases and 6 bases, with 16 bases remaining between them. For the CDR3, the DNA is TGTGCCAGCACTGGGACTGCCTTGAGCGAGCAGTACTTC. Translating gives CASTGTALSEQYF.

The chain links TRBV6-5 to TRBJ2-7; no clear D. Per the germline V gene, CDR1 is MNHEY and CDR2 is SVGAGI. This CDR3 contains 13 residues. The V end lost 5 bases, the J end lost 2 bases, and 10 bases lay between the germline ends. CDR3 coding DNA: TGTGCCAGCAGTGGTTGGGGTCCCTACGAGCAGTACTTC. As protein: CASSGWGPYEQYF.

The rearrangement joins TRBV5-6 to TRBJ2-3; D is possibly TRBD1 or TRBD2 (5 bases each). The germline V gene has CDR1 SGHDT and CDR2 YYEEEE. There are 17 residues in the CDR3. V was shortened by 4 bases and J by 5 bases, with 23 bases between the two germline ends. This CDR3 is CASSLLPGTSAGDTQYF. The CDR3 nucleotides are TGTGCCAGCAGCCTCCTCCCCGGGACCTCAGCAGGAGATACGCAGTATTTT.

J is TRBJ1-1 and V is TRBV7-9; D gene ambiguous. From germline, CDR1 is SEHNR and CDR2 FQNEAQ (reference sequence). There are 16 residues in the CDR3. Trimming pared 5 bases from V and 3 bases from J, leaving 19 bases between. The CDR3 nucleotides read TGTGCCAGCAGCAAACGGGCGGGCCTGCGGGACACTGAAGCTTTCTTT. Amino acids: CASSKRAGLRDTEAFF.

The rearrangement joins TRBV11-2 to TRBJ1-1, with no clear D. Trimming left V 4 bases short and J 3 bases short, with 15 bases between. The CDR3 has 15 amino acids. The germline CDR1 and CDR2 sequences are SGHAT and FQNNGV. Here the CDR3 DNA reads TGTGCCAGCAGCTCCTCAGGCAGCAGGCACACTGAAGCTTTCTTT. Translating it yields CASSSSGSRHTEAFF.

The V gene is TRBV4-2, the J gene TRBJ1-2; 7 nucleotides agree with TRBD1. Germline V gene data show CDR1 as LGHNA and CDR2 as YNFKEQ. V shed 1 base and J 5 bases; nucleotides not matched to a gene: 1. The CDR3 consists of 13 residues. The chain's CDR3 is CASSQGGQYGYTF. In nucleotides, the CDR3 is TGTGCCAGCAGCCAAGGGGGACAGTATGGCTACACCTTC.

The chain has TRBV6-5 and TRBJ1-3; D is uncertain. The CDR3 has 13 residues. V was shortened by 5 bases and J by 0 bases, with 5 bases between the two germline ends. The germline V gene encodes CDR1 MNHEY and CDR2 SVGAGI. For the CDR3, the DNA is TGTGCCAGCAGTATTTTCTCTGGAAACACCATATATTTT. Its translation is CASSIFSGNTIYF.

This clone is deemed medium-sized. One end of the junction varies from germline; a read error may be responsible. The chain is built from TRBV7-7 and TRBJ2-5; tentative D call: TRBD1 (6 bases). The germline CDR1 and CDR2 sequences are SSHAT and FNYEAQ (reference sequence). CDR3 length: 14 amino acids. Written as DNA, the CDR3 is TGTGCTAGCAGCTTAGGGGGTAGACAAGAGACCCAGTACTTC. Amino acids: CASSLGGRQETQYF.